Listed here are 32 T cell receptor beta chains from one sample, sequenced in a study of T cell responses to AZD1222 COVID-19 vaccine. Data came from immunoSEQ multiplex PCR; TCRdb stores just in-frame clones and leaves some out. The table shows roughly 100,000 clones, with about nine tenths occurring only once. The material sequenced was peripheral blood, taken on day 0 of AZD1222 vaccination. These receptors all come from an adult in good health.

The chain employs TRBV27 and TRBJ2-7; possible D gene TRBD1, 5 bases. The CDR3 totals 16 residues. The germline CDR1 and CDR2 sequences are MNHEY and SMNVEV (reference sequence). Between the trimmed V and J ends, which lost 5 bases and 3 bases, there was a span of 20 bases. The CDR3 here is CASSTHRTRRGYEQYF. The CDR3 DNA reads as TGTGCCAGCAGTACTCACAGGACCCGAAGGGGCTACGAGCAGTACTTC.

The chain recombines TRBV5-1 with TRBJ2-1; D remains ambiguous. The CDR3 sequence is 13 residues long. From germline, CDR1 is SGHRS and CDR2 YFSETQ. Trimming cost V 6 bases and J 7 bases, with 14 bases left between them. CDR3 sequence reads: CASKGTVGNEQFF. CDR3 DNA: TGCGCCAGCAAGGGAACAGTAGGAAATGAGCAGTTCTTC.

In its sample, this clone was seen once. V and J are TRBV7-2 and TRBJ1-5; TRBD1 might be the D (6 bases). Germline assignment: CDR1 SGHTA and CDR2 FQGNSA. The V end lost 2 bases, the J end lost 3 bases, and 14 bases lay between the germline ends. The CDR3 covers 16 residues. DNA for the CDR3: TGTGCCAGCAGCTTAACTACGACAGGCCTCAATCAGCCCCAGCATTTT. Amino acid sequence: CASSLTTTGLNQPQHF.

The genes are TRBV19 and TRBJ2-1; maybe TRBD2 (6 bases). Germline V gives CDR1 LNHDA, CDR2 SQIVND (reference sequence). The CDR3 is 12 amino acids. V lost 9 bases to trimming and J lost 4 bases, with 10 bases between them. CDR3 region: CASGDSYNEQFF. The CDR3 DNA reads as TGTGCCAGCGGGGACTCTTACAATGAGCAGTTCTTC.

The chain is built from TRBV7-9 and TRBJ1-3; TRBD1 might be the D (5 bases). CDR1 is SEHNR and CDR2 is FQNEAQ in the germline V gene (reference sequence). Trimming shortened V by 10 bases and J by 0 bases, and 19 bases separated the two germline ends. The CDR3 extends over 16 amino acids. The CDR3 region is CAIGREGTGSGNTIYF. DNA of the CDR3: TGTGCCATTGGTCGGGAGGGGACCGGCTCTGGAAACACCATATATTTT.

The chain has TRBV5-1 and TRBJ1-5; perhaps TRBD1 as D (6 bases). Trimming cost V 2 bases and J 7 bases, with 16 bases left between them. CDR1 SGHRS and CDR2 YFSETQ come from the germline V gene. The CDR3 is made up of 15 amino acids. CDR3: CASSFDGGGGQPQHF. CDR3 DNA: TGCGCCAGCAGCTTTGACGGGGGCGGCGGACAGCCCCAGCATTTT. Full variable domain (outside the CDR3, taken from reference TRBV5-1 and TRBJ1-5): KAGVTQTPRYLIKTRGQQVTLSCSPISGHRSVSWYQQTPGQGLQFLFEYFSETQRNKGNFPGRFSGRQFSNSRSEMNVSTLELGDSALYLCASSFDGGGGQPQHFGDGTRLSIL.

This chain joins TRBV30 and TRBJ1-5; 7 positions agree with TRBD1. The CDR3 runs to 13 residues. Trimming took 5 bases from V and 2 from J; bases not matched to a gene: 3. CDR1 and CDR2 from the germline V gene are GTSNPN and SVGIG (reference sequence). CDR3: CAWDTGGNQPQHF. CDR3 sequence (DNA): TGTGCCTGGGACACAGGGGGCAATCAGCCCCAGCATTTT.

The chain joins TRBV3-1 (or the pseudogene TRBV3-2) to TRBJ1-2, with D unresolved. CDR3 length equals 13 residues. V shed 3 bases and J shed 3 bases, with 8 bases lying between them. Germline CDR1 LGHDT, CDR2 YNNKEL (reference sequence). CDR3 loop: CASSQGGHYGYTF. The CDR3 DNA sequence: TGTGCCAGCAGCCAGGGAGGACACTATGGCTACACCTTC.

The chain uses TRBV2 and TRBJ1-5, with 7 bases aligning to TRBD1. This CDR3 is 19 amino acids long. Germline V gene data show CDR1 as SNHLY and CDR2 as FYNNEI. J was trimmed by 0 bases and V by 6 bases; bases with no gene match: 17. The CDR3 reads CASSRRPGQWNFSNQPQHF. CDR3 nucleotide sequence: TGTGCCAGCAGCCGTCGACCGGGACAGTGGAACTTTAGCAATCAGCCCCAGCATTTT.

The chain carries TRBV27 and TRBJ2-1; no firm D call. The CDR3 spans 12 residues. The V gene's germline CDR1 is MNHEY and CDR2 SMNVEV (reference sequence). Trimming shortened V by 2 bases and J by 9 bases, and 8 bases separated the two germline ends. CDR3 sequence reads: CASSLDPGEQFF. CDR3 sequence (DNA): TGTGCCAGCAGTTTAGACCCCGGTGAGCAGTTCTTC.

The chain employs TRBV29-1 and TRBJ2-2; D might be TRBD1 or TRBD2, each matching 5 bases. Germline CDR1 and CDR2: SQVTM and ANQGSEA. This CDR3 region has 10 residues. The V and J ends lost 7 bases and 9 bases respectively, with 9 bases between them. The CDR3 is CSAGDRELFF. The CDR3 nucleotides read TGCAGCGCCGGGGACCGGGAGCTGTTTTTT.

This clone was seen just once. The V call is TRBV12-2, the J call TRBJ2-5; the D segment call TRBD2 is taken from the table without a DNA check. TRBV12-2 is shown as a pseudogene. The CDR3 loop spans 17 amino acids. CDR3 sequence (DNA): TGTGCAAGTCGCTTACCGACTTATCCCAGCGGGAGTGAGACCCAGTACTTC. Protein product: CASRLPTYPSGSETQYF.

The CDR3 sequence is CASSQVLGTYSGNTIYF. CDR3 nucleotides: TGTGCCAGCAGCCAAGTTCTGGGGACCTACTCTGGAAACACCATATATTTT. The genes are TRBV4-2 and TRBJ1-3, with a possible D match to TRBD1 (5 bases). This CDR3 spans 17 amino acids. Germline-derived CDR1 and CDR2 are LGHNA and YNFKEQ. The germline V and J ends were trimmed by 1 base and 0 bases, with 13 bases remaining between them.

J is TRBJ2-7 and V is TRBV19, with 9 nucleotides matching TRBD1. The V gene end was trimmed by 5 bases and the J gene end by 6 bases; junction bases not matched to a gene: 8. The CDR3 is 14 residues long. In germline, CDR1 is LNHDA, CDR2 SQIVND (reference sequence). CDR3 amino acids: CASSEQGATSEQYF. The DNA of the CDR3 is TGTGCCAGTAGTGAACAGGGGGCGACGAGCGAGCAGTACTTC. The variable domain in full, with the rest retrieved from reference TRBV19 and TRBJ2-7, is DGGITQSPKYLFRKEGQNVTLSCEQNLNHDAMYWYRQDPGQGLRLIYYSQIVNDFQKGDIAEGYSVSREKKESFPLTVTSAQKNPTAFYLCASSEQGATSEQYFGPGTRLTVT.

This rearrangement joins TRBV11-2 to TRBJ1-4, with D perhaps matching TRBD1 (6 bases). V was pared by 5 bases and J by 7 bases, with 14 bases between. Germline lookup yields CDR1 SGHAT and CDR2 FQNNGV. CDR3 length: 14 amino acids. The CDR3 loop reads CASSPRQVPEKLFF. CDR3 DNA: TGTGCCAGCAGCCCCCGACAGGTCCCTGAAAAACTGTTTTTT.

The chain carries TRBV19 and TRBJ1-2; TRBD1 matches at 7 bases. This CDR3 has 15 amino acids. In germline, CDR1 is LNHDA, CDR2 SQIVND (reference sequence). J lost 4 bases, V lost 4 bases, and 9 bases had no gene match. CDR3 protein: CASSRGDRISYGYTF. The CDR3 coding sequence is TGTGCCAGTAGTAGGGGGGACAGAATCTCCTATGGCTACACCTTC.

This chain links TRBV7-2 with TRBJ1-5; D is perhaps TRBD1 (5 bases). The CDR3 loop spans 14 amino acids. Per germline, CDR1 SGHTA and CDR2 FQGNSA. Trimming took 0 bases from V and 5 from J, leaving 8 bases between them. This CDR3 reads CASSLAGVDQPQHF. In DNA form, the CDR3 reads TGTGCCAGCAGCTTAGCGGGGGTAGATCAGCCCCAGCATTTT.

This chain connects TRBV28 to TRBJ1-2, with unresolved D. Germline CDR1 reads MDHEN; CDR2 reads SYDVKM. Deletions cut 3 bases from V and 8 bases from J, with 22 bases between. The CDR3 covers 16 residues. The CDR3 loop reads CASSFGDVGTAIGYTF. The CDR3 region has the DNA TGTGCCAGCAGTTTCGGAGATGTAGGTACAGCGATCGGCTACACCTTC.

The genes are TRBV6-5 and TRBJ1-1, with a possible D match to TRBD1 (5 bases). The germline gives CDR1 MNHEY, CDR2 SVGAGI. The V gene lost 0 bases and the J gene lost 3 bases, with 14 bases spanning the gap. This CDR3 region has 16 residues. The CDR3 DNA is TGTGCCAGCAGTTACTCCCGAGCGACAGTGGACACTGAAGCTTTCTTT. It yields the protein CASSYSRATVDTEAFF.

The chain uses TRBV28 and TRBJ1-5, with 7 nucleotides matching TRBD1. The CDR3 runs 15 residues. Looked up from germline, CDR1 is MDHEN and CDR2 is SYDVKM. With V trimmed by 5 bases and J by 3 bases, 7 bases remained unmatched. CDR3 sequence reads: CASSSAQGNNQPQHF. The CDR3 DNA is TGTGCCAGCAGTAGCGCACAGGGGAACAATCAGCCCCAGCATTTT.

This clone showed up just once. The genes are TRBV6-6 and TRBJ1-6, with TRBD1 identical over 7 bases. With 10 bases clipped from V and 7 bases from J, the junction kept 10 bases outside the gene matches. Looked up from germline, CDR1 is MNHNY and CDR2 is SVGAGI (reference sequence). The CDR3 contains 14 residues. Here the CDR3 reads CATTYRGTNSPLHF. The CDR3 DNA is TGTGCCACCACATACAGGGGAACCAATTCACCCCTCCACTTT.

The chain recombines TRBV6-5 with TRBJ1-1, with TRBD1 matching over 8 bases. The CDR3 runs to 14 residues. The ends lost 5 bases at V and 3 bases at J; junction bases unmatched: 5. CDR1 and CDR2 (germline): MNHEY, SVGAGI. The CDR3 region has the DNA TGTGCCAGCAGTCTGACAGGGGAGGACACTGAAGCTTTCTTT. This sequence encodes CASSLTGEDTEAFF.

This clone has just a few counts. The chain uses TRBV6-5 and TRBJ2-7, with 9 bases identical to TRBD2. The V gene end was trimmed by 8 bases and the J gene end by 1 base; junction bases not matched to a gene: 3. The CDR3 runs 13 residues. Germline V CDR1 and CDR2: MNHEY, SVGAGI. The CDR3 region has the DNA TGTGCCAGCTTGCGGGAGGGATCCTACGAGCAGTACTTC. This translates into CASLREGSYEQYF.

This clone was seen a few times. This sequence joins TRBV6-1 and TRBJ2-7; TRBD1 matches 11 bases. The V gene's germline CDR1 is MNHNS and CDR2 SASEGT. The CDR3 is 15 amino acids. Trimming at V came to 1 base and at J to 3 bases, leaving 2 bases not matched to a gene. CDR3 loop: CASSEEGTGGYEQYF. The CDR3 DNA reads as TGTGCCAGCAGTGAAGAGGGGACAGGGGGCTACGAGCAGTACTTC.

This rearrangement joins TRBV5-4 to TRBJ2-7, with D maybe TRBD2 (6 bases). Per germline, CDR1 SGHNT and CDR2 YYREEE (reference sequence). There are 14 residues in the CDR3. V lost 0 bases to trimming and J lost 5 bases, with 12 bases between them. The CDR3 sequence is CASSLDLAKNEQYF. The DNA of the CDR3 is TGTGCCAGCAGCTTGGATCTAGCGAAGAACGAGCAGTACTTC.

The chain is built from TRBV5-5 and TRBJ1-6, with D possibly TRBD1 on 6 matching bases. Germline V gene data show CDR1 as SGHKS and CDR2 as YYEKEE (reference sequence). This CDR3 contains 15 residues. V was clipped by 1 base and J by 4 bases, with 9 bases between them. The CDR3 spells CASSLRQGYNSPLHF. CDR3 DNA: TGTGCCAGCAGCTTGAGGCAGGGGTATAATTCACCCCTCCACTTT.

This clone was counted once. The chain carries TRBV6-1 and TRBJ2-1, with 8 bases matching TRBD2. The CDR3 covers 15 residues. The V and J ends lost 1 base and 8 bases, in that order; junction bases with no gene match: 7. Germline V CDR1 and CDR2: MNHNS, SASEGT. The DNA of the CDR3 is TGTGCCAGCAGTGAAGAGGGACTAGTTTACGATGAGCAGTTCTTC. Its translation: CASSEEGLVYDEQFF.

The J gene is TRBJ2-3, the V gene TRBV3-1 (or the pseudogene TRBV3-2); TRBD1 is a possible D gene (5 bases). The germline V gene encodes CDR1 LGHDT and CDR2 YNNKEL (reference sequence). The V and J ends lost 5 bases and 1 base respectively, with 10 bases between them. This CDR3 region has 14 residues. The CDR3 nucleotides are TGTGCCAGCAGCACACAGACAGGCACAGATACGCAGTATTTT. Protein sequence: CASSTQTGTDTQYF.

This clone was observed a single time. The chain is built from TRBV5-4 and TRBJ2-1; the D gene is possibly TRBD1 (6 bases). The CDR3 covers 14 residues. Germline-derived CDR1 and CDR2 are SGHNT and YYREEE (reference sequence). V was pared by 4 bases and J by 5 bases, with 13 bases between. The CDR3 nucleotides are TGTGCCAGCAGCAGCCGGGACATTGACAATGAGCAGTTCTTC. Translating it yields CASSSRDIDNEQFF.

The V and J genes are TRBV9 and TRBJ1-1; D might be TRBD1 (5 bases). CDR1 SGDLS and CDR2 YYNGEE come from the germline V gene. The CDR3 is made up of 15 amino acids. The ends were cut back, 5 bases at V and 0 bases at J, with 14 bases in the middle. The DNA for the CDR3 is TGTGCCAGCAGTTATACCGGGACCGTGAACACTGAAGCTTTCTTT. Translation gives CASSYTGTVNTEAFF.

The chain combines TRBV30 with TRBJ1-1, with D uncertain. Germline assignment: CDR1 GTSNPN and CDR2 SVGIG (reference sequence). The CDR3 length is 11 residues. The V gene lost 3 bases and the J gene lost 2 bases, with 4 bases spanning the gap. CDR3 residues: CAWRFNTEAFF. In nucleotides, the CDR3 is TGTGCCTGGAGATTTAACACTGAAGCTTTCTTT.

The V and J genes are TRBV2 and TRBJ1-2, with D unclear. Trimming removed 6 bases at V and 0 bases at J, with 14 bases between. This CDR3 has 15 residues. Germline-derived CDR1 and CDR2 are SNHLY and FYNNEI. CDR3 amino acids: CASSLQLPTNYGYTF. The CDR3 bases are TGTGCCAGCAGCCTACAGTTACCTACTAACTATGGCTACACCTTC.